Shown below are 25 T cell receptor beta chains from a single sample sequenced in a study of T cell repertoires in cytomegalovirus infection. Their antigens remain unidentified. TCRdb recomputed calls from the reads with MiXCR, one row per CDR3 protein. In the table there are some 940,000 distinct CDR3 sequences, less than 40% of which are singletons. The material was cultured CD8+ T cells from PBMCs, obtained from culture after CMV antigen stimulation. The receptors originated from a human donor in good health (CMV status not recorded). Some clones in this sample may be carry-over from other donors' samples.

V gene TRBV20-1 combines with J gene TRBJ2-3; tentatively, D is TRBD1 (6 bases). V dropped 0 bases and J dropped 1 base, with 14 bases sitting between them. The CDR3 runs to 16 residues. Germline CDR1 and CDR2: DFQATT and SNEGSKA (reference sequence). This CDR3 is CSARDPQGLRTDTQYF. The CDR3 nucleotides read TGCAGTGCTAGAGATCCGCAGGGGCTCCGCACAGATACGCAGTATTTT.

This chain joins TRBV7-6 and TRBJ2-1, with D maybe TRBD1 (5 bases). Germline V CDR1 and CDR2: SGHVS, FNYEAQ. The CDR3 extends over 15 amino acids. Trimming took 2 bases from V and 7 from J, leaving 15 bases between them. This CDR3 is CASSLKGAAYNEQFF. The CDR3 DNA sequence: TGTGCCAGCAGCTTAAAAGGGGCCGCTTATAATGAGCAGTTCTTC.

This clonotype has a handful of counts. V usage is TRBV2 and J usage is TRBJ2-5, with 8 positions matching TRBD1. In germline, CDR1 is SNHLY, CDR2 FYNNEI. V lost 6 bases to trimming and J lost 1 base; unmatched junction nucleotides: 13. The CDR3 runs to 17 residues. The CDR3 loop reads CASREIDRGRFQETQYF. CDR3 DNA sequence: TGTGCCAGCAGGGAGATCGACAGGGGCCGATTCCAAGAGACCCAGTACTTC.

This clonotype was found a few times. The chain carries TRBV12-3 or TRBV12-4 and TRBJ2-1, with 10 bases matching TRBD2. This CDR3 is 14 amino acids long. V shed 9 bases and J 1 base; nucleotides not matched to a gene: 3. The CDR3 DNA follows: TGTGCCAGTCAGCGGGGGGGATCCTACAATGAGCAGTTCTTC. This encodes CASQRGGSYNEQFF.

The genes are TRBV6-5 and TRBJ2-2, with 7 bases that match TRBD2. CDR3 length equals 15 residues. V was pared by 0 bases and J by 5 bases, with 3 bases of the junction left unmatched. Germline values: CDR1 MNHEY, CDR2 SVGAGI. The DNA of the CDR3 is TGTGCCAGCAGTTACTCGGGGGGGGAGACCGGGGAGCTGTTTTTT. The encoded protein is CASSYSGGETGELFF.

On this clonotype: It may be a read error: a sequence one base away is much more abundant. This chain uses TRBV7-2 with TRBJ1-1, with D perhaps TRBD1 (5 bases). There are 15 residues in the CDR3. The germline gives CDR1 SGHTA, CDR2 FQGNSA. Here the CDR3 reads CVSSDPLQGNTEAFF. In nucleotides, the CDR3 is TGTGTCAGCAGCGATCCCCTCCAGGGGAACACTGAAGCTTTCTTT.

Comments on this clonotype: No conserved phenylalanine or tryptophan is present at the end of the CDR3, so a read error is the likely explanation. The CDR3 spells CASSYGGYREGNQPQHS. The CDR3 coding sequence is TGTGCCAGCAGTTACGGCGGCTATAGAGAGGGCAATCAGCCCCAGCATTCT. The chain links TRBV6-2 or TRBV6-3 to TRBJ1-5; the D is unclear. Per germline, CDR1 MNHEY and CDR2 SVGEGT. Trimming shortened V by 2 bases and J by 2 bases, and 16 bases separated the two germline ends. There are 17 residues in the CDR3.

The chain links TRBV19 to TRBJ1-5; tentatively, D is TRBD1 (6 bases). Germline V CDR1 and CDR2: LNHDA, SQIVND (reference sequence). The V gene lost 2 bases and the J gene lost 6 bases, with 14 bases spanning the gap. The CDR3 sequence is 15 residues long. The CDR3 DNA reads TGTGCCAGTAGTATATTACAGGGCGAAGGTCAGCCCCAGCATTTT. Translated, it gives CASSILQGEGQPQHF.

This clonotype was picked up a small number of times. Because it lacks the conserved phenylalanine or tryptophan at the end, this CDR3 is likely a read error. The rearrangement uses TRBV19 and TRBJ1-6, with D unresolved. Between the trimmed V and J ends, which lost 3 bases and 0 bases, there was a span of 3 bases. Germline-derived CDR1 and CDR2 are LNHDA and SQIVND (reference sequence). This CDR3 is 14 amino acids long. As DNA, the CDR3 is TGTGCCAGTAGTATGAGCTCCTATAATTCACCCCTCCACCTT. Amino acid sequence: CASSMSSYNSPLHL.

This clonotype was recorded a few times. The CDR3 DNA sequence: TGTGCCAGCAGTTACTCAGGCTCAGTGAACACTGAAGCTTTCTTT. It encodes CASSYSGSVNTEAFF. V gene TRBV6-2 or TRBV6-3 combines with J gene TRBJ1-1; no reliable D call. Germline V gene data show CDR1 as MNHEY and CDR2 as SVGEGT. The V end was cut by 0 bases, the J end by 0 bases, with 8 bases between. The CDR3 covers 15 residues.

V and J are TRBV3-1 and TRBJ2-2; 7 nucleotides agree with TRBD1. The trim removed 5 bases at V and 1 base at J, leaving 10 bases unmatched. CDR1 and CDR2 from the germline V gene are LGHDT and YNNKEL (reference sequence). The CDR3 is 17 amino acids. CDR3 bases: TGTGCCAGCAGCGAATTACAGGGGCCGAGGAACACCGGGGAGCTGTTTTTT. This gives the protein CASSELQGPRNTGELFF. The whole variable domain, filled in from reference TRBV3-1 and TRBJ2-2, reads DTAVSQTPKYLVTQMGNDKSIKCEQNLGHDTMYWYKQDSKKFLKIMFSYNNKELIINETVPNRFSPKSPDKAHLNLHINSLELGDSAVYFCASSELQGPRNTGELFFGEGSRLTVL.

This clonotype was detected only a few times. The V and J genes are TRBV12-3 or TRBV12-4 and TRBJ2-7, with D tentatively TRBD2 (5 bases). V lost 5 bases and J lost 2, with 10 bases in between. The CDR3 is 13 amino acids. Written as DNA, the CDR3 is TGTGCCAGCAGTGAGGGCGGAGCCTACGAGCAGTACTTC. Protein sequence: CASSEGGAYEQYF.

This clonotype was detected a few times. This rearrangement joins TRBV5-1 to TRBJ1-5, with a possible D match to TRBD1 (5 bases). From germline, CDR1 is SGHRS and CDR2 YFSETQ. CDR3 length equals 18 residues. Trimming pared 0 bases from V and 0 bases from J, leaving 16 bases between. The CDR3 spells CASSLVRAGNDSNQPQHF. The CDR3 DNA reads as TGCGCCAGCAGCTTGGTACGGGCAGGGAACGATAGCAATCAGCCCCAGCATTTT.

The gene calls are TRBV5-4 and TRBJ2-3; D is unclear. With 6 bases removed from V and 4 bases from J, the gap between germline ends came to 6 bases. Germline V gene lookup returns CDR1 SGHNT and CDR2 YYREEE (reference sequence). The CDR3 consists of 11 residues. CDR3: CASIQSDTQYF. As DNA, the CDR3 is TGTGCCAGCATCCAATCAGATACGCAGTATTTT.

In this sample, this clonotype turned up a few times. The CDR3 region has the DNA TGTGCCAGCAGCGGGGGACGGCTCACGCAGTACTTC. It yields the protein CASSGGRLTQYF. This chain links TRBV12-3 or TRBV12-4 with TRBJ2-7, with D tentatively TRBD2 (6 bases). V lost 6 bases and J lost 9, with 15 bases in between. This CDR3 has 12 residues.

The chain has TRBV5-1 and TRBJ2-2; D is uncertain. CDR1 SGHRS and CDR2 YFSETQ come from the germline V gene. With 1 base removed from V and 3 bases from J, the gap between germline ends came to 7 bases. This CDR3 is built from 14 residues. The CDR3 loop is CASSLFPDTGELFF. CDR3 bases: TGCGCCAGCAGCTTGTTTCCGGACACCGGGGAGCTGTTTTTT.

Remarks on this clonotype: A read error may be the cause here, since a much bigger clone is one base away. The V gene is TRBV12-3 or TRBV12-4, the J gene TRBJ2-5; D is uncertain. Trimming shortened V by 10 bases and J by 2 bases, and 14 bases separated the two germline ends. The CDR3 consists of 13 residues. CDR3 in DNA: TGTGCCAACACCCCGGTCTTACAAGAGACCCAGTACTTC. It yields the protein CANTPVLQETQYF.

This clonotype was seen more than once but under ten times. The genes are TRBV27 and TRBJ2-1, with 7 bases lining up with TRBD2. Per germline, CDR1 MNHEY and CDR2 SMNVEV (reference sequence). The CDR3 is 14 residues long. With V trimmed by 5 bases and J by 7 bases, 8 bases remained unmatched. CDR3 in amino acids: CASSPSLGGNEQFF. The CDR3 DNA reads as TGTGCCAGCAGTCCCTCCCTGGGGGGGAATGAGCAGTTCTTC.

This sequence joins TRBV29-1 and TRBJ2-3; D is possibly TRBD2 (5 bases). The V and J ends lost 4 bases and 0 bases respectively, with 8 bases between them. CDR1 and CDR2 from the germline V gene are SQVTM and ANQGSEA. This CDR3 comprises 13 residues. CDR3 DNA sequence: TGCAGCGTTGCTAGCCAAAGCACAGATACGCAGTATTTT. It specifies CSVASQSTDTQYF.

The genes are TRBV4-2 and TRBJ2-3; D unclear. The length of the CDR3 is 17 residues. The V gene's germline CDR1 is LGHNA and CDR2 YNFKEQ. V lost 0 bases to trimming and J lost 3 bases, with 16 bases between them. CDR3 protein: CASSQEVILGMTDTQYF. The CDR3, as DNA: TGTGCCAGCAGCCAAGAGGTTATTCTGGGGATGACAGATACGCAGTATTTT.

This clonotype was seen only a few times. This chain uses TRBV7-2 with TRBJ1-2; D call uncertain. V was shortened by 7 bases and J by 5 bases, with 8 bases between the two germline ends. This CDR3 is 11 amino acids long. The V gene's germline CDR1 is SGHTA and CDR2 FQGNSA. The CDR3 spells CASTGEYGYTF. The CDR3 DNA reads as TGTGCCAGCACCGGGGAATATGGCTACACCTTC.

The gene calls are TRBV14 and TRBJ1-1; D not resolved. The CDR3 loop spans 14 amino acids. Trimming stripped 4 bases from V and 2 bases from J, with 11 bases between. CDR1 and CDR2 (germline): SGHDN, FVKESK. The CDR3 nucleotides read TGTGCCAGCAGCCGACTGGAGAGAAACACTGAAGCTTTCTTT. This translates into CASSRLERNTEAFF.

V gene TRBV7-9 combines with J gene TRBJ2-7; no reliable D call. Germline values: CDR1 SEHNR, CDR2 FQNEAQ (reference sequence). Trimming took off 5 bases at V and 4 bases at J, with 9 bases between the two ends. This CDR3 spans 12 amino acids. CDR3: CASSVDGYEQYV. The CDR3 nucleotides read TGTGCCAGCAGCGTGGACGGGTACGAGCAGTACGTC.

This clonotype was seen once. This chain uses TRBV4-1 with TRBJ1-2; 9 nucleotides match TRBD1. The V segment lost 3 bases and the J segment 7 bases; nucleotides outside the gene matches: 12. Germline CDR1 is MGHRA and CDR2 is YSYEKL. CDR3 length equals 16 residues. The chain's CDR3 is CASSHSGRQGVGGYTF. The CDR3 bases are TGCGCCAGCAGCCACTCCGGGAGACAGGGGGTCGGTGGCTACACCTTC.

V and J are TRBV7-9 and TRBJ2-3; unclear D gene. The CDR3 consists of 14 residues. Germline lookup yields CDR1 SEHNR and CDR2 FQNEAQ (reference sequence). V lost 5 bases, J lost 0 bases, and 9 bases lay in between. The CDR3 DNA is TGTGCCAGCAGCCCAACGGACAGCACAGATACGCAGTATTTT. Its translation is CASSPTDSTDTQYF. Using reference TRBV7-9 and TRBJ2-3 for the parts outside the CDR3, the full variable domain is DTGVSQNPRHKITKRGQNVTFRCDPISEHNRLYWYRQTLGQGPEFLTYFQNEAQLEKSRLLSDRFSAERPKGSFSTLEIQRTEQGDSAMYLCASSPTDSTDTQYFGPGTRLTVL.